The entry that follows covers one TCR beta chain sequence. The antigen is unknown. The sample belongs to a study of identical twins. TCRdb processed the 5' RACE reads anew with MiXCR; each CDR3 protein has one entry. This repertoire shows roughly 290,000 distinct CDR3 sequences, more than 6.5% found once; its top ten account for approximately 2.1%. Study-level results: Twins showed weaker excess sharing in their beta out-of-frame sequences. When twins shared out-of-frame alpha sequences, those sequences had excess low generation probability. The more abundant beta clonotypes in cord blood had fewer insertions, and memory repertoires did not show this.

The length of the CDR3 is 14 residues. The V and J ends lost 10 bases and 4 bases, in that order; junction bases with no gene match: 10. These data were also filed under a second study, of yellow fever vaccine responses in identical twins.

Sequencing was performed on memory (CD45RO+) T cells sorted from blood. This receptor was identified in a woman aged 18-35 years in good health. The chain carries TRBV12-3 or TRBV12-4 and TRBJ2-3; the match to TRBD2 covers 8 bases. The DNA for the CDR3 is TGTGCCACCTCTACCCGGGAGGGGCCAGATACGCAGTATTTT. Its protein is CATSTREGPDTQYF.